Each of the 24 T cell receptor beta chains below was sequenced from the same sample in a study of CD8 T cells in ankylosing spondylitis. One entry per CDR3 protein results from TCRdb running MiXCR on the 5' RACE reads. The data show hundreds of thousands of distinct CDR3 sequences, with roughly 25% seen just once and 6.6% held by the top ten. The sequencing input was blood, either unsorted or a sorted T cell fraction (not recorded which). The source is a male donor with ankylosing spondylitis or in good health (not recorded which).

In regard to this clonotype: A read error is possible here, since a much larger clone lies one base away. The chain recombines TRBV20-1 with TRBJ1-1; D not resolved. Germline V lookup: CDR1 DFQATT, CDR2 SNEGSKA (reference sequence). The length of the CDR3 is 16 residues. The CDR3 reads CNATPGGGRLNTEAFF. For the CDR3, the DNA is TGCAATGCTACCCCTGGCGGCGGGCGCCTGAACACTGAAGCTTTCTTT.

A few counts support this clonotype. The chain has TRBV18 and TRBJ2-7; D call uncertain. Trimming shortened V by 4 bases and J by 6 bases, and 7 bases separated the two germline ends. Germline lookup yields CDR1 KGHSH and CDR2 LQKENI. The CDR3 extends over 11 amino acids. The chain's CDR3 is CASSLTVEQYF. For the CDR3, the DNA is TGTGCCAGCTCACTAACGGTCGAGCAGTACTTC.

The table lists this clonotype with many counts. The rearrangement links TRBV20-1 to TRBJ2-3, with 7 bases matching TRBD1. Germline V CDR1 and CDR2: DFQATT, SNEGSKA (reference sequence). The CDR3 covers 14 residues. The V segment lost 4 bases and the J segment 0 bases; nucleotides outside the gene matches: 4. CDR3 amino acids: CSATIRGSTDTQYF. Written as DNA, the CDR3 is TGCAGTGCTACGATCAGGGGGAGCACAGATACGCAGTATTTT.

This clonotype was recorded once. The chain links TRBV24-1 to TRBJ2-2; 10 bases are shared with TRBD1. The germline V gene encodes CDR1 KGHDR and CDR2 SFDVKD. V shed 10 bases, J shed 7 bases, and the junction held 8 bases outside the gene matches. This CDR3 comprises 14 residues. CDR3 DNA sequence: TGTGCCACTAAGGGACAGGGGACCGGCGGGGAGCTGTTTTTT. Its protein is CATKGQGTGGELFF.

The chain combines TRBV4-3 with TRBJ2-7, with TRBD1 matching 9 bases. Germline V gene data show CDR1 as LGHNA and CDR2 as YSLEER. The CDR3 has 16 amino acids. V trimming: 0 bases; J trimming: 1 base; junction bases outside the gene matches: 4. In nucleotides, the CDR3 is TGCGCCAGCAGCCAAGATTGGACAGGGGATTCCTACGAGCAGTACTTC. Amino acids: CASSQDWTGDSYEQYF.

This clonotype occurred many times. The chain links TRBV4-1 to TRBJ2-1; tentative D call: TRBD2 (6 bases). Trimming pared 0 bases from V and 2 bases from J, leaving 14 bases between. Germline V gives CDR1 MGHRA, CDR2 YSYEKL. CDR3 length: 17 residues. In DNA, the CDR3 is TGCGCCAGCAGCCAAGATGCGGGGTGGGAGGCCTACAATGAGCAGTTCTTC. This translates into CASSQDAGWEAYNEQFF.

Only a few counts were recorded for this clonotype. J is TRBJ2-1 and V is TRBV29-1; no clear D gene. This CDR3 comprises 11 residues. Germline V gene data show CDR1 as SQVTM and CDR2 as ANQGSEA. V lost 3 bases and J 7 bases, leaving 7 bases between the germline ends. The CDR3 sequence is CSVDPQNEQFF. The CDR3 DNA follows: TGCAGCGTTGATCCTCAAAATGAGCAGTTCTTC.

J is TRBJ2-1 and V is TRBV10-3, with TRBD2 matching 14 bases. The CDR3 spans 18 residues. The trim removed 6 bases at V and 4 bases at J, leaving 11 bases unmatched. Looked up from germline, CDR1 is ENHRY and CDR2 is SYGVKD. In DNA, the CDR3 is TGTGCCATCAGCCTTAGCACCGGGACTAGCGGGAGATACAATGAGCAGTTCTTC. This sequence encodes CAISLSTGTSGRYNEQFF.

This clonotype was counted many times. CDR3 in DNA: TGCAGTGCTAGAGTGGGCAGGGGGCCGGGTGGCTACACCTTC. This gives the protein CSARVGRGPGGYTF. The rearrangement links TRBV20-1 to TRBJ1-2, with 8 bases aligning to TRBD1. In germline, CDR1 is DFQATT, CDR2 SNEGSKA (reference sequence). This CDR3 spans 14 amino acids. Trimming took 1 base from V and 7 from J; bases not matched to a gene: 8.

The chain combines TRBV5-5 with TRBJ2-5; 8 nucleotides align to TRBD2. Per germline, CDR1 SGHKS and CDR2 YYEKEE (reference sequence). The CDR3 loop spans 15 amino acids. The J segment lost 2 bases and the V segment lost 0 bases, leaving 3 bases of the junction unmatched. CDR3 DNA sequence: TGTGCCAGCAGCTTGGCTAGCGGGCCTCAAGAGACCCAGTACTTC. Translating gives CASSLASGPQETQYF.

This chain connects TRBV20-1 to TRBJ2-5, with a tentative D call TRBD1 (6 bases). This CDR3 is 14 amino acids long. Germline CDR1 and CDR2: DFQATT and SNEGSKA (reference sequence). Trimming removed 1 base at V and 4 bases at J, with 13 bases between. The CDR3 bases are TGCAGTGCTAGAGTACCGGGACAACTAGAGACCCAGTACTTC. It is translated as CSARVPGQLETQYF.

CDR3 sequence: CASSLGQANEQFF. The CDR3 nucleotides read TGTGCCAGCAGCTTAGGACAGGCCAATGAGCAGTTCTTC. The J gene is TRBJ2-1, the V gene TRBV7-9; tentative D call: TRBD1 (6 bases). The length of the CDR3 is 13 residues. CDR1 SEHNR and CDR2 FQNEAQ come from the germline V gene (reference sequence). V was cut by 1 base and J by 6 bases, with 7 bases left in between.

The genes are TRBV7-2 and TRBJ1-5; D may be TRBD1 (5 bases). CDR1 and CDR2 from the germline V gene are SGHTA and FQGNSA. This CDR3 is built from 14 residues. Trimming took off 5 bases at V and 7 bases at J, with 15 bases between the two ends. CDR3: CASSPTGGRQPQHF. CDR3 sequence (DNA): TGTGCCAGCAGCCCCACGGGGGGGAGGCAGCCCCAGCATTTT.

This clonotype was seen a few times. The chain links TRBV6-5 to TRBJ1-2; D gene unclear. This CDR3 comprises 13 residues. Germline CDR1 and CDR2: MNHEY and SVGAGI. Trimming removed 2 bases from V and 3 bases from J, with 7 bases in between. The CDR3 DNA follows: TGTGCCAGCAGTTACAATACGGACTATGGCTACACCTTC. Encoded protein: CASSYNTDYGYTF.

This clonotype was recorded many times. The chain recombines TRBV4-2 with TRBJ1-2; 9 bases are shared with TRBD1. Germline CDR1 reads LGHNA; CDR2 reads YNFKEQ. The V and J ends lost 0 bases and 7 bases, in that order; junction bases with no gene match: 3. CDR3 length: 14 amino acids. In DNA, the CDR3 is TGTGCCAGCAGCCAAGAGAGACAGGGGGGTGGCTACACCTTC. The encoded protein is CASSQERQGGGYTF.

The count of this clonotype is one. This may stem from a read error, because a much larger clone lies one nucleotide away. The chain has TRBV5-1 and TRBJ2-5; D is unclear. CDR3 length: 13 amino acids. Germline V gene lookup returns CDR1 SGHRS and CDR2 YFSETQ. The CDR3 sequence: CVSSLKGQETQYF. The DNA for the CDR3 is TGCGTCAGCAGCTTAAAAGGGCAAGAGACCCAGTACTTC.

The V call is TRBV5-1, the J call TRBJ2-2; 13 bases agree with TRBD2. The V and J ends lost 3 bases and 6 bases, in that order; junction bases with no gene match: 8. CDR1 is SGHRS and CDR2 is YFSETQ in the germline V gene. The CDR3 extends over 17 amino acids. CDR3 loop: CASSSGLAGESAGELFF. The CDR3, as DNA: TGCGCCAGCAGCTCCGGACTAGCGGGAGAGTCCGCCGGGGAGCTGTTTTTT.

This clonotype was observed many times. J is TRBJ2-2 and V is TRBV7-3; D may match TRBD1 or TRBD2 (6 bases each). The V gene lost 8 bases and the J gene lost 5 bases, with 21 bases spanning the gap. Germline CDR1 and CDR2: SGHTA and FQGTGA. The CDR3 is made up of 16 amino acids. CDR3 sequence reads: CASSPAGGAETGELFF. Written as DNA, the CDR3 is TGTGCCAGCTCCCCGGCCGGGGGCGCGGAGACCGGGGAGCTGTTTTTT.

In its sample, this clonotype was seen many times. The chain's CDR3 is CASSLGTNYGYTF. Here the CDR3 DNA reads TGCGCCAGCAGCTTGGGTACTAACTATGGCTACACCTTC. The V gene is TRBV5-1, the J gene TRBJ1-2; the D is unclear. Trimming removed 0 bases from V and 0 bases from J, with 3 bases in between. The V gene's germline CDR1 is SGHRS and CDR2 YFSETQ. CDR3 size: 13 residues.

This clonotype was seen at least ten times. The CDR3 is CASRQPNFSGELFF. The CDR3, as DNA: TGTGCCAGCAGACAGCCCAATTTTTCCGGGGAGCTGTTTTTT. The genes are TRBV6-1 and TRBJ2-2; no firm D call. V was shortened by 6 bases and J by 6 bases, with 14 bases between the two germline ends. This CDR3 contains 14 residues. Germline CDR1 is MNHNS and CDR2 is SASEGT.

This chain links TRBV29-1 with TRBJ2-5; D is perhaps TRBD1 or TRBD2 (6 bases each). CDR1 SQVTM and CDR2 ANQGSEA come from the germline V gene. V dropped 1 base and J dropped 5 bases, with 8 bases sitting between them. The CDR3 totals 12 residues. CDR3 region: CSVEAGAETQYF. In nucleotides, the CDR3 is TGCAGCGTTGAAGCGGGGGCGGAGACCCAGTACTTC.

The chain joins TRBV7-2 to TRBJ2-7; no clear D. V gave up 2 bases and J gave up 0 bases, with 11 bases separating them. CDR1 and CDR2 from the germline V gene are SGHTA and FQGNSA. The CDR3 contains 15 residues. CDR3 sequence (DNA): TGTGCCAGCAGCTTAAGTCCAGCTTTCTCCTACGAGCAGTACTTC. Protein: CASSLSPAFSYEQYF.

The chain employs TRBV6-5 and TRBJ2-1; 8 bases line up with TRBD1. The germline gives CDR1 MNHEY, CDR2 SVGAGI. The CDR3 has 16 residues. With V trimmed by 2 bases and J by 7 bases, 10 bases remained unmatched. The CDR3 DNA is TGTGCCAGCAGTTACAAGGCGACAGGGGTCCTAAATGAGCAGTTCTTC. Translating gives CASSYKATGVLNEQFF.

The chain employs TRBV3-1 and TRBJ2-1; 7 bases agree with TRBD2. Germline lookup yields CDR1 LGHDT and CDR2 YNNKEL (reference sequence). CDR3 length: 15 amino acids. The junction had 4 bases not matched to a gene; V was cut back by 2 bases and J by 3 bases. CDR3 sequence (DNA): TGTGCCAGCAGCCAAAGCGGGGTCAACTACAATGAGCAGTTCTTC. It is translated as CASSQSGVNYNEQFF.